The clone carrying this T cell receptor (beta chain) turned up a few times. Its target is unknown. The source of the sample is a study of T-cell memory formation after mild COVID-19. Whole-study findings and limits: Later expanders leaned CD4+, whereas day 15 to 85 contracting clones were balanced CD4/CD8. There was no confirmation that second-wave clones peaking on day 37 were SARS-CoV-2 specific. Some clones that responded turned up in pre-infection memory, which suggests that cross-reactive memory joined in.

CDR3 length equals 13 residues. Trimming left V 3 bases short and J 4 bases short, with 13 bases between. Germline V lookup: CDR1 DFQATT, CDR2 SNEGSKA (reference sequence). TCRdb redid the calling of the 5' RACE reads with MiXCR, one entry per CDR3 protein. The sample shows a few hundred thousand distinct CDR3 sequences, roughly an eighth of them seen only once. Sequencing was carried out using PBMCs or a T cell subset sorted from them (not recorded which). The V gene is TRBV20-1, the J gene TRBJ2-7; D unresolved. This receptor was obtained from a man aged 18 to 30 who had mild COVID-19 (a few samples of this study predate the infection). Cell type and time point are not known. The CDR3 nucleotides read TGCAGTGCTAGTTTCCAGCTCATTTACGAGCAGTACGTC. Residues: CSASFQLIYEQYV.